The clone carrying this T cell receptor (beta chain) was recorded many times. The antigen is undetermined. A process of 5'RACE template switching, which added a universal primer site and UMIs, was used to make TCR cDNA. Via MiXCR, TCRdb re-called the 5' RACE reads, giving one row per CDR3 protein. The sample has around 67,000 distinct CDR3 sequences; more than 5.5% are singletons. Trimming removed 7 bases at V and 4 bases at J, with 16 bases between. CDR3 length: 14 amino acids. Germline CDR1 reads MNHEY; CDR2 reads SVGAGI. These data come from a study of T cells after yellow fever vaccination. About the study: The SMART-Seq v4 Ultra Low Input method served to prepare the low-cell-number fractions.

Study conclusions and caveats: Sorted repertoires could include abundant contaminating clonotypes from bulk cells. Subsequent to the booster, the majority of primary-vaccination clones reappeared (96% CD4, about 90% CD8).

This chain uses TRBV6-5 with TRBJ1-1, with D possibly TRBD1 on 5 matching bases. The receptor was derived from a man younger than 35 who received the YFV17D yellow fever vaccine. The sample was CD8+ T cells sorted from PBMCs, taken roughly 5 days after the first yellow fever vaccination. The DNA for the CDR3 is TGTGCCAGCAATCCAGGGTATTTTGGCACTGAAGCTTTCTTT. The encoded protein is CASNPGYFGTEAFF.